The 21 T cell receptor beta chains given below trace back to one sample, sequenced in a study of T cells in women clearing cervical HPV infection. The method was immunoSEQ multiplex PCR; TCRdb's version includes in-frame clones alone and lacks a portion of them. This sample's table reports some 20,000 clones. The sequencing input was blood buffy coat. Receptor source: a woman aged 18-70 years with a cervical HPV16 infection that either progressed to CIN3+ or cleared (not recorded which).

About this clone itself: The read ends 3 residues before the CDR3 terminus; that terminus is restored from the germline J gene. The rearrangement links TRBV7-3 to TRBJ2-1; D may be TRBD2 (5 bases). Trimming left V 5 bases short and J 3 bases short, with 17 bases between. In germline, CDR1 is SGHTA, CDR2 FQGTGA. CDR3 length: 16 amino acids. The CDR3 is CASSPTSSLLYNEQFF. The sequenced CDR3 bases are TGTGCCAGCAGCCCGACTTCTAGCCTCCTCTACAATGAG.

Judged by frequency, this clone is large. The covered CDR3 bases are TGCAGCTCTACAGACACCCTCACAGATACG. Amino acid sequence: CSSTDTLTDT. The entire CDR3 sequence reads CSSTDTLTDTQYF. The rearrangement uses TRBV29-1 and TRBJ2-3; D unclear. Coverage ceases 3 residues before the CDR3 finishes, and the germline J gene fills in the end. V was trimmed by 8 bases and J by 2 bases, leaving 14 bases between them. The CDR3 spans 13 residues. Looked up from germline, CDR1 is SQVTM and CDR2 is ANQGSEA.

Points on this clone: Coverage ceases 3 residues before the CDR3 finishes, and the germline J gene fills in the end. This chain connects TRBV11-2 to TRBJ1-6; no reliable D call. Germline CDR1 SGHAT, CDR2 FQNNGV. The CDR3 is 10 residues long. The chain's CDR3 is CASSFIPLHF. The sequenced CDR3 bases are TGTGCCAGCAGCTTTATCCCC.

About this clone: The read terminates 3 residues before the CDR3 end, so the remaining end is supplied by the germline J gene. The rearrangement uses TRBV3-1 (or the pseudogene TRBV3-2) and TRBJ2-4; TRBD1 is a possible D gene (5 bases). The germline V gene has CDR1 LGHDT and CDR2 YNNKEL (reference sequence). CDR3 size: 15 residues. CDR3 residues: CASSQDGALNYGQYF. The sequenced part of the CDR3 DNA is TGTGCCAGCAGCCAAGATGGGGCGCTTAACTATGGT.

As concerns this clone: The read ends 3 residues shy of where the CDR3 ends; the end is completed using the germline J gene. The chain has TRBV6-2 or TRBV6-3 and TRBJ2-3; a possible D gene is TRBD1 (5 bases). Per germline, CDR1 MNHEY and CDR2 SVGEGT. The CDR3 totals 14 residues. With 2 bases removed from V and 2 bases from J, the gap between germline ends came to 8 bases. Incomplete CDR3 DNA: TGTGCCAGCAGTTACGGGGCGTACACAGATACG. It yields the protein CASSYGAYTDT. The CDR3 reads in full as CASSYGAYTDTQYF.

Comments on this clone: With the read ending 3 residues before the CDR3 end, the germline J gene is used to fill in that end. The rearrangement uses TRBV12-3 or TRBV12-4 and TRBJ1-1, with D unresolved. CDR3 size: 12 residues. V lost 7 bases and J lost 7, with 13 bases in between. The sequenced part of the CDR3 DNA is TGTGCCAGCACCCTAATGGGCGATGAA. Amino acids: CASTLMGDE. The full CDR3 reads CASTLMGDEAFF.

Turning to this clone: The read terminates 3 residues before the CDR3 end, so the remaining end is supplied by the germline J gene. The V and J genes are TRBV12-3 or TRBV12-4 and TRBJ1-3; D is unclear. V shed 3 bases and J shed 6 bases, with 12 bases lying between them. The CDR3 covers 14 residues. CDR3 region: CASSFLGSTNTIYF. The sequenced part of the CDR3 DNA is TGTGCCAGCAGTTTCCTAGGTTCTACAAACACC.

For this clone: Read sequence stops 3 residues before the CDR3 end, and the germline J gene provides the missing end. The chain employs TRBV4-2 and TRBJ2-5; 8 bases align to TRBD2. Losses at the gene ends were 1 base for V and 0 bases for J; bases not matched to a gene: 7. There are 17 residues in the CDR3. Germline V gene lookup returns CDR1 LGHNA and CDR2 YNFKEQ. The covered CDR3 bases are TGTGCCAGCAGCCAAGCCTGGAGCGGGGGCTACCAAGAGACC. Residues: CASSQAWSGGYQET. The entire CDR3 is CASSQAWSGGYQETQYF.

Points on this clone: Coverage ceases 3 residues before the CDR3 finishes, and the germline J gene fills in the end. The rearrangement uses TRBV14 and TRBJ2-2, with D possibly being TRBD1 (5 bases). Germline CDR1 and CDR2: SGHDN and FVKESK. This CDR3 has 17 amino acids. CDR3 in amino acids: CASSQDIKGQVNEKLFF. CDR3 bases read: TGTGCCAGCAGCCAAGATATTAAGGGGCAGGTTAATGAAAAG. Combining the CDR3 with reference TRBV14 and TRBJ2-2 gives the whole variable domain EAGVTQFPSHSVIEKGQTVTLRCDPISGHDNLYWYRRVMGKEIKFLLHFVKESKQDESGMPNNRFLAERTGGTYSTLKVQPAELEDSGVYFCASSQDIKGQVNEKLFFGEGSRLTVL.

Comment on this clone: The read stops 3 residues short of the end of the CDR3; the missing end is completed from the germline J gene. The V gene is TRBV19, the J gene TRBJ1-2; tentatively, D is TRBD1 (6 bases). From germline, CDR1 is LNHDA and CDR2 SQIVND (reference sequence). The CDR3 is 13 amino acids. The part of the CDR3 DNA that was read is TGTGCCAGTAGTCCAGGGGACAACTACGAC. It is translated as CASSPGDNYD. The full-length CDR3 reads as CASSPGDNYDYTF.

A remark on this clone: The CDR3 end is not reached by the read, which stops 3 residues before it; the germline J gene fills it in. The chain has TRBV2 and TRBJ2-2, with D perhaps TRBD1 or TRBD2 (5 bases each). Germline CDR1 and CDR2: SNHLY and FYNNEI. The length of the CDR3 is 15 residues. The V end lost 8 bases, the J end lost 1 base, and 14 bases lay between the germline ends. This CDR3 is CASRFEGLNTGELFF. CDR3 bases read: TGTGCCAGCCGATTCGAGGGGCTGAACACCGGGGAG.

With respect to this clone: With the read ending 3 residues before the CDR3 end, the germline J gene is used to fill in that end. This sequence joins TRBV5-4 and TRBJ1-1; D might be TRBD1 (5 bases). V was cut by 0 bases and J by 5 bases, with 11 bases left in between. Germline V lookup: CDR1 SGHNT, CDR2 YYREEE (reference sequence). The CDR3 has 14 residues. CDR3 sequence reads: CASSLDGGGTEAFF. Incomplete CDR3 DNA: TGTGCCAGCAGCTTGGACGGGGGAGGTACTGAA.

In regard to this clone: The CDR3 extends 3 residues past the end of the read, so its final part is completed from the germline J gene. The V gene is TRBV5-1, the J gene TRBJ2-3; D not resolved. Germline V lookup: CDR1 SGHRS, CDR2 YFSETQ. The CDR3 totals 13 residues. With 0 bases removed from V and 6 bases from J, the gap between germline ends came to 8 bases. The sequenced part of the CDR3 DNA is TGCGCCAGCAGCTTGGGTAGGGTCGATACG. It yields the protein CASSLGRVDT. Given in full, the CDR3 is CASSLGRVDTQYF.

In regard to this clone: One junction end disagrees with the germline gene, perhaps due to a read error. The missing CDR3 end, 3 residues past where the read stops, is filled in from the germline J gene. The chain links TRBV4-2 to TRBJ2-3; maybe TRBD2 (7 bases). The CDR3 length is 18 residues. Germline CDR1 is LGHNA and CDR2 is YNFKEQ. The CDR3 DNA, read in part, is TGCGCCAGCAGCCAAGGACGGACGGGGGGCCCGGAGGGCGATACG. As protein: CASSQGRTGGPEGDT. The whole CDR3 protein reads CASSQGRTGGPEGDTQYF.

For this clone: The read is 3 residues too short to cover the CDR3 end, so that end is filled in from the germline J gene. The chain links TRBV2 to TRBJ2-1, with TRBD2 as a possible D gene (6 bases). V was cut by 6 bases and J by 3 bases, with 24 bases left in between. This CDR3 comprises 18 residues. Germline-derived CDR1 and CDR2 are SNHLY and FYNNEI. The covered CDR3 bases are TGTGCCAGCAGCGATTTCGGCACCGGGACTGGGTTCTACAATGAG. It specifies CASSDFGTGTGFYNE. The CDR3 reads in full as CASSDFGTGTGFYNEQFF.

Regarding this clone: The missing CDR3 end, 3 residues past where the read stops, is filled in from the germline J gene. The chain carries TRBV7-2 and TRBJ2-4; possibly TRBD1 for D (6 bases). The CDR3 contains 14 residues. CDR1 is SGHTA, CDR2 FQGNSA, per germline. Trimming pared 2 bases from V and 6 bases from J, leaving 11 bases between. This chain's CDR3 is CASSLPAGVNIQYF. The sequenced CDR3 bases are TGTGCCAGCAGCTTACCCGCAGGGGTAAACATT.

CDR3 loop: CASRTRGGRTGELFF. The DNA read from the CDR3 is TGTGCCAGCAGGACACGGGGGGGCCGGACCGGGGAG. This sequence joins TRBV2 and TRBJ2-2; the match to TRBD2 covers 8 bases. The read is 3 residues too short to cover the CDR3 end, so that end is filled in from the germline J gene. The ends lost 6 bases at V and 5 bases at J; junction bases unmatched: 8. The CDR3 sequence is 15 residues long. Germline V lookup: CDR1 SNHLY, CDR2 FYNNEI.

As concerns this clone: The observed sequence ends 3 residues before the CDR3 terminus, with the missing tail filled in from the germline J gene. The rearrangement joins TRBV2 to TRBJ1-4; TRBD1 matches at 9 bases. There are 15 residues in the CDR3. The trim removed 7 bases at V and 2 bases at J, leaving 5 bases unmatched. The germline CDR1 and CDR2 sequences are SNHLY and FYNNEI. The CDR3 bases that were read are TGTGCCAGCAATACAGGGGGCGCGACTAATGAAAAA. Translation: CASNTGGATNEK. The whole CDR3 reads CASNTGGATNEKLFF.

The CDR3 is CASTLRGVDTGELFF. The CDR3 DNA, read in part, is TGTGCCAGTACCCTCAGGGGGGTTGACACCGGGGAG. The V and J genes are TRBV19 and TRBJ2-2; D may be TRBD1 (7 bases). The missing CDR3 end, 3 residues past where the read stops, is filled in from the germline J gene. CDR1 is LNHDA and CDR2 is SQIVND in the germline V gene (reference sequence). The CDR3 has 15 residues. V was trimmed by 7 bases and J by 3 bases, leaving 15 bases between them.

With regard to this clone: With the read ending 3 residues before the CDR3 end, the germline J gene is used to fill in that end. The chain carries TRBV24-1 and TRBJ2-3, with D perhaps TRBD2 (6 bases). This CDR3 region has 18 residues. Per germline, CDR1 KGHDR and CDR2 SFDVKD. The ends were cut back, 4 bases at V and 1 base at J, with 20 bases in the middle. CDR3 DNA, as far as it was read: TGTGCCACCAGTGACTCCCAAACGCGAGGCGGGGGCACAGATACG. This sequence encodes CATSDSQTRGGGTDT. The CDR3, in full, reads CATSDSQTRGGGTDTQYF.

Remarks on this clone: The read finishes 3 residues shy of the CDR3 end, and the germline J gene is used to complete it. This rearrangement joins TRBV7-3 to TRBJ2-3; 7 bases are a match to TRBD1. The CDR3 contains 15 residues. The J segment lost 6 bases and the V segment lost 5 bases, leaving 11 bases of the junction unmatched. The V gene's germline CDR1 is SGHTA and CDR2 FQGTGA. The CDR3 DNA, read in part, is TGTGCCAGCAGCCGTAGGGGGCTCGCGGGTGATACG. Translation gives CASSRRGLAGDT. The CDR3 reads in full as CASSRRGLAGDTQYF. The full variable domain, with the rest looked up from reference TRBV7-3 and TRBJ2-3, is GAGVSQTPSNKVTEKGKYVELRCDPISGHTALYWYRQSLGQGPEFLIYFQGTGAADDSGLPNDRFFAVRPEGSVSTLKIQRTERGDSAVYLCASSRRGLAGDTQYFGPGTRLTVL.